A single sample is the source of the 8 T cell receptor beta chains below, sequenced in a study of CD8+ T cells in alopecia areata. Following RNA extraction, reverse transcription yielded cDNA that acted as the sequencing template. The repertoire was sequenced with immunoSEQ multiplex PCR; TCRdb's copy has only in-frame clones and lacks some. The sample lists about 190,000 clones, around 64% occurring once. As to treatment: oral pan-JAK inhibitor, 5-10 mg twice daily. The sequences come from CD4+ T cells sorted from blood, collected between weeks 47 and 50, from a patient treated with tofacitinib. These TCRs come from a human donor with alopecia areata.

Written as DNA, the CDR3 is TGTGCCTGGAGTGTAATTTCGGGTGAGCAGTTCTTC. Protein sequence: CAWSVISGEQFF. The chain uses TRBV30 and TRBJ2-1; D remains ambiguous. Germline CDR1 GTSNPN, CDR2 SVGIG (reference sequence). CDR3 length equals 12 residues. Trimming removed 0 bases from V and 9 bases from J, with 9 bases in between.

The CDR3 DNA sequence: TGTGCCAGCAGCTTAGTAAGGGAGCAGTACTTC. It codes for CASSLVREQYF. The chain employs TRBV7-2 and TRBJ2-7; unclear D gene. The V end was cut by 1 base, the J end by 7 bases, with 5 bases between. Germline CDR1 and CDR2: SGHTA and FQGNSA. This CDR3 comprises 11 residues.

The chain couples TRBV7-6 to TRBJ1-4; D not resolved. V lost 5 bases to trimming and J lost 14 bases, with 21 bases between them. CDR1 is SGHVS and CDR2 is FNYEAQ in the germline V gene. The CDR3 runs 14 residues. DNA of the CDR3: TGTGCCAGCAGCGGCGATATGAGGAGGGAGACCCTGTTTTTT. It is translated as CASSGDMRRETLFF.

J is TRBJ2-7 and V is TRBV7-2; tentatively, D is TRBD1 (6 bases). Trimming pared 0 bases from V and 5 bases from J, leaving 11 bases between. Germline V CDR1 and CDR2: SGHTA, FQGNSA. This CDR3 comprises 14 residues. This CDR3 reads CASSLAQGLDEQYF. CDR3 sequence (DNA): TGTGCCAGCAGCTTAGCCCAGGGGCTAGACGAGCAGTACTTC.

The V gene is TRBV9, the J gene TRBJ1-2; maybe TRBD1 (5 bases). The germline V gene encodes CDR1 SGDLS and CDR2 YYNGEE. Deletions cut 0 bases from V and 4 bases from J, with 13 bases between. The CDR3 contains 15 residues. The CDR3 sequence is CASSVEAQGGYGYTF. The CDR3 DNA sequence: TGTGCCAGCAGCGTAGAGGCCCAGGGAGGCTATGGCTACACCTTC.

This clone appeared a few times. The chain uses TRBV10-3 and TRBJ2-5, with TRBD2 as a possible D gene (5 bases). The CDR3 is 13 amino acids. Trimming left V 3 bases short and J 5 bases short, with 10 bases between. Germline CDR1 and CDR2: ENHRY and SYGVKD. CDR3 sequence reads: CAISDTGKETQYF. In DNA, the CDR3 is TGTGCCATCAGTGATACCGGGAAGGAGACCCAGTACTTC.

The chain joins TRBV5-1 to TRBJ2-5, with 9 bases matching TRBD1. Germline lookup yields CDR1 SGHRS and CDR2 YFSETQ. V shed 3 bases, J shed 5 bases, and the junction held 5 bases outside the gene matches. The length of the CDR3 is 14 residues. Here the CDR3 DNA reads TGCGCCAGCAGCTCAGGACAGGGGAGGGAGACCCAGTACTTC. Encoded protein: CASSSGQGRETQYF.

J is TRBJ2-7 and V is TRBV15, with a weak D call TRBD1 (5 bases). Germline assignment: CDR1 LNHNV and CDR2 YYDKDF (reference sequence). This CDR3 is built from 14 residues. Trimming pared 2 bases from V and 0 bases from J, leaving 8 bases between. The CDR3 region is CATSRPDSSYEQYF. CDR3 coding DNA: TGTGCCACCAGCAGACCAGACAGCTCCTACGAGCAGTACTTC.